These 26 T cell receptor beta chains originate from one sample sequenced in a study. TCRdb processed the 5' RACE reads anew with MiXCR; each CDR3 protein has one entry. In the table there are about 64,000 distinct CDR3 sequences, 20% to 25% of which are singletons. Sequences were obtained from memory CD4+ T cells sorted from a lymph node. The subset: memory CD4+ T cells, CD4+CD45RO+CD25-. Receptor source: a female donor with breast cancer.

The CDR3, as DNA: TGCAGTGCCGAGTCAGGACAGGGGGCTTTAGAGACCCAGTACTTC. Protein: CSAESGQGALETQYF. The chain uses TRBV20-1 and TRBJ2-5; 11 bases align to TRBD1. Germline CDR1 DFQATT, CDR2 SNEGSKA (reference sequence). J gave up 4 bases and V 6 bases, and 10 bases lay outside the gene matches. This CDR3 is 15 amino acids long.

The chain has TRBV5-1 and TRBJ1-2; D is undetermined. CDR1 and CDR2 from the germline V gene are SGHRS and YFSETQ. Trimming took 5 bases from V and 6 from J, leaving 14 bases between them. The CDR3 runs to 13 residues. The CDR3 reads CASRGDTHHGYTF. CDR3 nucleotides: TGCGCCAGCAGAGGTGATACCCACCATGGCTACACCTTC.

J is TRBJ2-7 and V is TRBV24-1; D remains ambiguous. The CDR3 covers 16 residues. CDR1 and CDR2 (germline): KGHDR, SFDVKD. With 3 bases removed from V and 0 bases from J, the gap between germline ends came to 14 bases. The CDR3 sequence: CATSDPRVSNSYEQYF. In nucleotides, the CDR3 is TGTGCCACCAGTGATCCCCGAGTCTCTAACTCCTACGAGCAGTACTTC.

V and J are TRBV12-3 or TRBV12-4 and TRBJ1-2; no definite D call. This CDR3 comprises 14 residues. Trimming cost V 5 bases and J 2 bases, with 12 bases left between them. In nucleotides, the CDR3 is TGTGCCAGCAGTATCCGGGATCCGAACTATGGCTACACCTTC. The encoded protein is CASSIRDPNYGYTF.

This clonotype has just a few counts. This may stem from a read error, because a much larger clone lies one nucleotide away. In this CDR3 the conserved last residue, phenylalanine or tryptophan, is missing, so a read error is likely. The V call is TRBV15, the J call TRBJ1-5; D gene unclear. The V end was cut by 3 bases, the J end by 9 bases, with 12 bases between. Germline V gene lookup returns CDR1 LNHNV and CDR2 YYDKDF (reference sequence). The CDR3 is 13 amino acids. CDR3 in amino acids: CATSSVLKRPQHS. The CDR3 DNA is TGTGCCACCAGCAGCGTCCTGAAGAGGCCCCAGCATTCT.

The V gene is TRBV29-1, the J gene TRBJ2-5; 7 positions match TRBD1. Trimming took 5 bases from V and 4 from J; bases not matched to a gene: 7. The CDR3 sequence is 13 residues long. Germline V gene data show CDR1 as SQVTM and CDR2 as ANQGSEA. In DNA form, the CDR3 reads TGCAGCGTTAGGGGACAGATAACAGAGACCCAGTACTTC. It specifies CSVRGQITETQYF.

This chain joins TRBV3-1 and TRBJ1-4; the match to TRBD1 covers 11 bases. The junction had 5 bases not matched to a gene; V was cut back by 4 bases and J by 10 bases. This CDR3 is 14 amino acids long. The germline CDR1 and CDR2 sequences are LGHDT and YNNKEL (reference sequence). CDR3 residues: CASSLGTGGRKLFF. The CDR3 bases are TGTGCCAGCAGCCTTGGGACAGGGGGAAGAAAACTGTTTTTT.

This rearrangement joins TRBV24-1 to TRBJ2-3; unclear D gene. Germline assignment: CDR1 KGHDR and CDR2 SFDVKD. V lost 5 bases and J lost 0, with 5 bases in between. The CDR3 covers 13 residues. The CDR3 DNA reads as TGTGCCACCAGTGTACATAGCACAGATACGCAGTATTTT. Amino acids: CATSVHSTDTQYF.

This clonotype was detected ten times or more. The chain recombines TRBV24-1 with TRBJ1-5, with D hard to call. This CDR3 has 12 residues. V gave up 5 bases and J gave up 4 bases, with 5 bases separating them. CDR1 is KGHDR, CDR2 SFDVKD, per germline. CDR3 loop: CATSASNQPQHF. DNA of the CDR3: TGTGCCACCAGTGCTTCGAATCAGCCCCAGCATTTT.

The V call is TRBV24-1, the J call TRBJ1-1, with 7 bases identical to TRBD1. CDR1 and CDR2 from the germline V gene are KGHDR and SFDVKD. The CDR3 runs to 15 residues. With V trimmed by 5 bases and J by 4 bases, 9 bases remained unmatched. The CDR3 nucleotides are TGTGCCACCAGTGTCGTGACAGGGTCGGGCACTGAAGCTTTCTTT. Translated: CATSVVTGSGTEAFF.

This chain connects TRBV20-1 to TRBJ1-5; D is unresolved. The CDR3 is 12 residues long. V was clipped by 7 bases and J by 3 bases, with 10 bases between them. The germline CDR1 and CDR2 sequences are DFQATT and SNEGSKA (reference sequence). CDR3 residues: CSVGRYNQPQHF. CDR3 bases: TGCAGTGTCGGTCGTTACAATCAGCCCCAGCATTTT.

V is TRBV19 and J is TRBJ2-1, with D uncertain. Between the trimmed V and J ends, which lost 5 bases and 0 bases, there was a span of 26 bases. Per the germline V gene, CDR1 is LNHDA and CDR2 is SQIVND (reference sequence). The CDR3 length is 20 residues. The CDR3: CASSVKPPDERASSYNEQFF. CDR3 DNA sequence: TGTGCCAGTAGTGTCAAACCTCCCGACGAACGGGCGAGCTCCTACAATGAGCAGTTCTTC. Full variable domain (remainder filled in from reference TRBV19 and TRBJ2-1): DGGITQSPKYLFRKEGQNVTLSCEQNLNHDAMYWYRQDPGQGLRLIYYSQIVNDFQKGDIAEGYSVSREKKESFPLTVTSAQKNPTAFYLCASSVKPPDERASSYNEQFFGPGTRLTVL.

Ten or more counts support this clonotype. The chain couples TRBV9 to TRBJ1-1; D is unclear. There are 14 residues in the CDR3. From germline, CDR1 is SGDLS and CDR2 YYNGEE. V lost 4 bases and J lost 1, with 11 bases in between. The CDR3 DNA reads as TGTGCCAGCAGCCCCTCAGTGGGGAACACTGAAGCTTTCTTT. Its translation: CASSPSVGNTEAFF.

The chain combines TRBV20-1 with TRBJ1-5; TRBD1 might be the D (6 bases). There are 14 residues in the CDR3. Trimming took 3 bases from V and 6 from J, leaving 15 bases between them. Germline V lookup: CDR1 DFQATT, CDR2 SNEGSKA (reference sequence). CDR3 DNA sequence: TGCAGTGCTAGGCCTACAGGGATGGTTCAGCCCCAGCATTTT. Translated: CSARPTGMVQPQHF.

This chain connects TRBV7-3 to TRBJ2-3, with D uncertain. Germline V lookup: CDR1 SGHTA, CDR2 FQGTGA. V was pared by 8 bases and J by 1 base, with 10 bases between. The CDR3 contains 13 residues. As DNA, the CDR3 is TGTGCCAGCTGTCGGGTCCGCACAGATACGCAGTATTTT. The encoded protein is CASCRVRTDTQYF.

The CDR3 loop is CATSTSYFGYTF. Here the CDR3 DNA reads TGTGCCACCAGCACCTCCTATTTCGGCTACACCTTC. The chain joins TRBV15 to TRBJ1-2; D ambiguous. The CDR3 spans 12 residues. Germline V gene sequence: CDR1 LNHNV, CDR2 YYDKDF (reference sequence). Deletions cut 4 bases from V and 8 bases from J, with 11 bases between. Full variable domain (rest looked up from reference TRBV15 and TRBJ1-2): DAMVIQNPRYQVTQFGKPVTLSCSQTLNHNVMYWYQQKSSQAPKLLFHYYDKDFNNEADTPDNFQSRRPNTSFCFLDIRSPGLGDTAMYLCATSTSYFGYTFGSGTRLTVV.

This clonotype was picked up a small number of times. The rearrangement links TRBV27 to TRBJ1-2, with D tentatively TRBD1 (5 bases). Germline lookup yields CDR1 MNHEY and CDR2 SMNVEV (reference sequence). With 5 bases removed from V and 7 bases from J, the gap between germline ends came to 20 bases. The CDR3 totals 15 residues. The CDR3 DNA is TGTGCCAGCAGTACAGCGTCGTTTAAGGGACCTGGCTACACCTTC. It is translated as CASSTASFKGPGYTF.

This clonotype was seen a handful of times. The rearrangement joins TRBV9 to TRBJ2-7; D is uncertain. Germline V CDR1 and CDR2: SGDLS, YYNGEE. The CDR3 spans 14 residues. V was trimmed by 2 bases and J by 5 bases, leaving 14 bases between them. The CDR3 DNA follows: TGTGCCAGCAGCGTCCGCCCCAGCGACAACGAGCAGTACTTC. Translating gives CASSVRPSDNEQYF.

This clonotype has more than one count but fewer than ten. This CDR3 is CASSTPPGGSTDTQYF. CDR3 bases: TGTGCCAGCAGCACGCCCCCGGGAGGAAGCACAGATACGCAGTATTTT. The chain carries TRBV11-2 and TRBJ2-3; TRBD2 matches 7 bases. The J segment lost 0 bases and the V segment lost 5 bases, leaving 8 bases of the junction unmatched. The CDR3 is 16 residues long. Per germline, CDR1 SGHAT and CDR2 FQNNGV.

The J gene is TRBJ2-7, the V gene TRBV12-3 or TRBV12-4; no clear D gene. The V and J ends lost 2 bases and 2 bases respectively, with 7 bases between them. The CDR3 runs to 13 residues. CDR3 coding DNA: TGTGCCAGCAGTTTAAAGTCTACCTACGAGCAGTACTTC. Translation gives CASSLKSTYEQYF.

This clonotype was counted a few times. Here the CDR3 DNA reads TGTGCCAGCACCTCGGGACAGGGTGCCCGCGGGAGACCGGGGGAGCTGTTTTTT. It yields the protein CASTSGQGARGRPGELFF. The chain has TRBV5-5 and TRBJ2-2; 9 bases are shared with TRBD1. V shed 6 bases and J 8 bases; nucleotides not matched to a gene: 20. CDR3 size: 18 residues. The V gene's germline CDR1 is SGHKS and CDR2 YYEKEE (reference sequence).

This clonotype has just a few counts. The rearrangement uses TRBV20-1 and TRBJ2-7; 11 bases line up with TRBD2. Germline CDR1 DFQATT, CDR2 SNEGSKA (reference sequence). J gave up 3 bases and V 0 bases, and 4 bases lay outside the gene matches. CDR3 length: 15 amino acids. This CDR3 is CSARDPGLAGYEQYF. The CDR3, as DNA: TGCAGTGCTAGAGATCCTGGACTAGCGGGCTACGAGCAGTACTTC.

The chain employs TRBV11-3 and TRBJ2-3; D remains unclear. Trimming shortened V by 0 bases and J by 1 base, and 8 bases separated the two germline ends. The CDR3 has 15 amino acids. CDR1 SGHNT and CDR2 YENEEA come from the germline V gene. This chain's CDR3 is CASSLDLRGTDTQYF. The CDR3 region has the DNA TGTGCCAGCAGCTTAGATCTACGGGGCACAGATACGCAGTATTTT.

This clonotype was counted at least ten times. The genes are TRBV7-2 and TRBJ2-4, with unresolved D. The V end lost 0 bases, the J end lost 3 bases, and 3 bases lay between the germline ends. The CDR3 loop spans 13 amino acids. Germline-derived CDR1 and CDR2 are SGHTA and FQGNSA. As DNA, the CDR3 is TGTGCCAGCAGCTTAGCGGGCAAAAACATTCAGTACTTC. Residues: CASSLAGKNIQYF.

This chain joins TRBV5-1 and TRBJ2-1; D ambiguous. CDR1 is SGHRS and CDR2 is YFSETQ in the germline V gene. The CDR3 totals 13 residues. V shed 4 bases and J shed 8 bases, with 13 bases lying between them. This CDR3 is CASSVGQRHEQFF. In DNA form, the CDR3 reads TGCGCCAGCAGCGTGGGCCAGCGCCATGAGCAGTTCTTC.

A few counts support this clonotype. This chain connects TRBV30 to TRBJ1-1; the D is unclear. The CDR3 has 13 residues. Germline V gene sequence: CDR1 GTSNPN, CDR2 SVGIG (reference sequence). Deletions cut 2 bases from V and 1 base from J, with 8 bases between. CDR3 DNA: TGTGCCTGGAGTAGGCTGTCGAACACTGAAGCTTTCTTT. Translating gives CAWSRLSNTEAFF.